Below, one T cell receptor beta chain is given with its context. This record comes from a study of blood T cell repertoires in COVID-19. Patients in Seattle were enrolled during active infection, then followed longitudinally. Germline lookup yields CDR1 MGHRA and CDR2 YSYEKL. The trim removed 0 bases at V and 3 bases at J, leaving 1 base unmatched. CDR3 size: 15 residues. As handled by the study authors: Reference gene primer amplification gave estimated nucleated cell counts. Method: immunoSEQ multiplex PCR; TCRdb's copy keeps in-frame clones and lacks some. The V and J calls and clone size are taken from that table; D and trimming were inferred from the DNA. In the table there are more than 60,000 clones, 88% of which are singletons.

Input material: peripheral blood. The chain combines TRBV4-1 with TRBJ2-1, with 8 bases identical to TRBD2. This TCR was sampled from a woman aged 60-70 years with COVID-19, enrolled during active disease. CDR3 protein: CASSQDSGDYNEQFF. Here the CDR3 DNA reads TGCGCCAGCAGCCAAGATAGCGGGGACTACAATGAGCAGTTCTTC.